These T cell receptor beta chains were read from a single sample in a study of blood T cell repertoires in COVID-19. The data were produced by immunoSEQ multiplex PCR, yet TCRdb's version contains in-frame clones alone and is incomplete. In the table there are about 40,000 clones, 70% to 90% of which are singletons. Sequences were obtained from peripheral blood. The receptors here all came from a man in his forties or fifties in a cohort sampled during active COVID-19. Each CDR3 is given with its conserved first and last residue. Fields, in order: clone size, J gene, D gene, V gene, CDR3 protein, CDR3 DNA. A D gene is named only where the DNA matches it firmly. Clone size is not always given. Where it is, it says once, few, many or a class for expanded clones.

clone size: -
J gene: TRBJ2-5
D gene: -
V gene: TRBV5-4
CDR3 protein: CASSLTEETQYF
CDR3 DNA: TGTGCCAGCAGCTTGACAGAAGAGACCCAGTACTTC

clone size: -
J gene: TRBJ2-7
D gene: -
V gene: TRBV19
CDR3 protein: CASTPELTASYEQYF
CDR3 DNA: TGTGCCAGTACTCCCGAATTGACTGCTTCCTACGAGCAGTACTTC

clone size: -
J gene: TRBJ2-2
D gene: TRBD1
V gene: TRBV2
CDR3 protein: CASRGDRNTGELFF
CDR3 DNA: TGTGCCAGCAGAGGGGACAGGAACACCGGGGAGCTGTTTTTT

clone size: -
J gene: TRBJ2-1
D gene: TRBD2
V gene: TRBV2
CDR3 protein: CASSETSGGSYNEQFF
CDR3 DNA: TGTGCCAGCAGTGAGACTAGCGGGGGGTCCTACAATGAGCAGTTCTTC

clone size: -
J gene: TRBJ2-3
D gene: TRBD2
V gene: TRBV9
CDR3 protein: CASSVAGGRGTDTQYF
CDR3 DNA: TGTGCCAGCAGCGTAGCGGGCGGGAGGGGCACAGATACGCAGTATTTT

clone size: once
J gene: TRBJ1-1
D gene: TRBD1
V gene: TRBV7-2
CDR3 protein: CASSPGTGRNSAFF
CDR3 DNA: TGTGCCAGCAGCCCCGGGACAGGGCGGAATTCAGCTTTCTTT

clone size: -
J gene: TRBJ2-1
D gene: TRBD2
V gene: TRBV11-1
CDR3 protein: CASSLLSSGSGGEQFF
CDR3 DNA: TGTGCCAGCAGCTTACTCTCCAGCGGGAGTGGCGGTGAGCAGTTCTTC

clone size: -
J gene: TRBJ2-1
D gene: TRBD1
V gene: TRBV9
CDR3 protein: CASSEQGSSYNEQFF
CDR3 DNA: TGTGCCAGCAGCGAACAGGGGAGCTCCTACAATGAGCAGTTCTTC

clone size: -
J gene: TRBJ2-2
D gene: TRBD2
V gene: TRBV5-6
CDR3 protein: CASGVRPSGAGELFF
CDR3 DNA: TGTGCCAGCGGTGTTCGGCCTAGCGGAGCCGGGGAGCTGTTTTTT

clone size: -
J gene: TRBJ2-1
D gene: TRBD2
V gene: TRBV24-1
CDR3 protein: CATSALGLEDAYNEQFF
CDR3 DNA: TGTGCCACCAGTGCCCTCGGACTAGAAGATGCCTACAATGAGCAGTTCTTC

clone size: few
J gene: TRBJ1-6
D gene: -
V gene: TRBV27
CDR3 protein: CASSPGQSSYNSPLHF
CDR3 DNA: TGTGCCAGCAGCCCCGGACAGAGCTCCTATAATTCACCCCTCCACTTT

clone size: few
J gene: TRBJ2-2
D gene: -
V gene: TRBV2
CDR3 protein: CASSAGSGNTGELFF
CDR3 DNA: TGTGCCAGCAGTGCTGGCTCAGGGAACACCGGGGAGCTGTTTTTT

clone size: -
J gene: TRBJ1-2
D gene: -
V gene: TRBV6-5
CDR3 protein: CASSKRADSEGYTF
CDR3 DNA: TGTGCCAGCAGTAAAAGGGCGGACAGCGAAGGCTACACCTTC

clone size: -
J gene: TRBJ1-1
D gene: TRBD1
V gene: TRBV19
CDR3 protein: CASQGGASEAFF
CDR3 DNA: TGTGCCAGTCAGGGGGGCGCATCTGAAGCTTTCTTT

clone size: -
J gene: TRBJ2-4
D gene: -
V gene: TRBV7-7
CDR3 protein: CASTPGSSPWDIQYF
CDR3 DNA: TGTGCTAGCACCCCCGGGTCGTCTCCATGGGACATTCAGTACTTC

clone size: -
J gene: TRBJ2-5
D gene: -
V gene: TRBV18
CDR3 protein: CASSPRGGQETQYF
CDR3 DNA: TGTGCCAGCTCACCACGGGGCGGACAAGAGACCCAGTACTTC

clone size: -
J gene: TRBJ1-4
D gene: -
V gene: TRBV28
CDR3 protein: CASSFPGATNEKLFF
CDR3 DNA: TGTGCCAGCAGTTTCCCAGGGGCAACTAATGAAAAACTGTTTTTT

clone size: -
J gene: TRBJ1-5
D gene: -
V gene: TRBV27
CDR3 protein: CASSTRGEMPQHF
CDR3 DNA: TGTGCCAGCAGTACTCGGGGGGAAATGCCCCAGCATTTT

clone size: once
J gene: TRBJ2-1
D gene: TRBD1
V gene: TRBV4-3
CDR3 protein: CASSQDWTGGNEQFF
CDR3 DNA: TGCGCCAGCAGCCAAGATTGGACAGGAGGTAATGAGCAGTTCTTC

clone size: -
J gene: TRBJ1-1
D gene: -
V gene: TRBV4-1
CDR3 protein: CASSQAGGATFF
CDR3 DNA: TGCGCCAGCAGCCAAGCGGGAGGTGCTACCTTCTTT

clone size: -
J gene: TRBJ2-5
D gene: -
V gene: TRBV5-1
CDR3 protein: CASSLQGRQETQYF
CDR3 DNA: TGCGCCAGCAGCTTACAGGGCCGCCAAGAGACCCAGTACTTC

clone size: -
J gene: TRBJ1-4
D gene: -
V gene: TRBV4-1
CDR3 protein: CASSQDPTEKLFF
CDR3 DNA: TGCGCCAGCAGCCAAGACCCGACAGAAAAACTGTTTTTT

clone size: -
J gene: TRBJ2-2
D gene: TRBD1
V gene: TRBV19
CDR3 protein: CASSPPGQVVTGELFF
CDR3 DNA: TGTGCCAGTAGTCCTCCTGGACAGGTTGTTACCGGGGAGCTGTTTTTT

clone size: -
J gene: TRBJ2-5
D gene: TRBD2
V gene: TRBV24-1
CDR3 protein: CATSDLIGTSGQETQYF
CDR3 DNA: TGTGCCACCAGTGATTTGATCGGGACTAGCGGCCAAGAGACCCAGTACTTC

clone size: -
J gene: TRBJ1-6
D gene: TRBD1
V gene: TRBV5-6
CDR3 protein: CASGTGARPLHF
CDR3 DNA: TGTGCCAGCGGGACAGGGGCGAGACCCCTCCACTTT

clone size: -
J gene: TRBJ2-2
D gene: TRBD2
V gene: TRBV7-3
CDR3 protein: CASSSLQGGYTGELFF
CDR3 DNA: TGTGCCAGCAGCTCCCTCCAGGGAGGGTACACCGGGGAGCTGTTTTTT

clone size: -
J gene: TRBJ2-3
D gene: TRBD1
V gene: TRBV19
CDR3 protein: CASSNRGFSTDTQYF
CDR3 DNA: TGTGCCAGTAGTAACAGGGGGTTCAGCACAGATACGCAGTATTTT

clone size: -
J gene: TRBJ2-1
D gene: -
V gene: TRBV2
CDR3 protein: CAGGRTAPYNEQFF
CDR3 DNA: TGTGCCGGGGGGAGGACGGCTCCCTACAATGAGCAGTTCTTC

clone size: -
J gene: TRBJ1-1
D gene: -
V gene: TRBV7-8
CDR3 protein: CASSLYPNTEAFF
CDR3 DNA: TGTGCCAGCAGCTTATATCCGAACACTGAAGCTTTCTTT

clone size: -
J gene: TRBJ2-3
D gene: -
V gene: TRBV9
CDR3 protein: CASSVSRSADTQYF
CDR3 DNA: TGTGCCAGCAGCGTCTCCCGCAGCGCAGATACGCAGTATTTT

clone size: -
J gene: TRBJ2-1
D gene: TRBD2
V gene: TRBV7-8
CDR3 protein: CASSPGVAGGRSYNEQFF
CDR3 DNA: TGTGCCAGCAGCCCCGGGGTGGCGGGAGGAAGGTCCTACAATGAGCAGTTCTTC

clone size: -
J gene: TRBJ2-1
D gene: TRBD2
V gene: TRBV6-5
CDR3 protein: CASTGTTVNEQFF
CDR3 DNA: TGTGCCAGCACCGGGACTACAGTCAATGAGCAGTTCTTC

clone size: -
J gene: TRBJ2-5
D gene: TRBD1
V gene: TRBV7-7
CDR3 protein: CASSYTAGQEETQYF
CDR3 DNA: TGTGCTAGCAGCTATACCGCGGGACAGGAAGAGACCCAGTACTTC

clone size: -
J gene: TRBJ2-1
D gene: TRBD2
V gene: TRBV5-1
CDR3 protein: CASSLVGPGLAVRDGDEQFF
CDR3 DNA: TGCGCCAGCAGCTTAGTTGGGCCGGGACTAGCGGTACGGGATGGGGATGAGCAGTTCTTC

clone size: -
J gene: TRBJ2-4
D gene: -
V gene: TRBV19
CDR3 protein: CASSTYSLDLALAKNIQYF
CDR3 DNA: TGTGCCAGTAGTACGTATTCTTTAGATCTAGCCCTAGCCAAAAACATTCAGTACTTC

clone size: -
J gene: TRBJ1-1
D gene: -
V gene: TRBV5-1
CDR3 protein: CASSLAGTMNTEAFF
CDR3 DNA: TGCGCCAGCAGCTTGGCCGGGACTATGAACACTGAAGCTTTCTTT

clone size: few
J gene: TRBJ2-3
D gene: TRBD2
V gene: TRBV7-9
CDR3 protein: CASSQTSGGSTDTQYF
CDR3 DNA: TGTGCCAGCAGCCAAACTAGCGGGGGTAGCACAGATACGCAGTATTTT

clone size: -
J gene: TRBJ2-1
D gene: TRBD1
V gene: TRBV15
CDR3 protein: CATSRELQGRDEQFF
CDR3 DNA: TGTGCCACCAGCAGAGAACTACAGGGGCGGGATGAGCAGTTCTTC

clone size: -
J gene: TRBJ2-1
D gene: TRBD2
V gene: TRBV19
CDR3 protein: CASSILAGTNEQFF
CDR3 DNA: TGTGCCAGTAGTATTTTAGCGGGAACCAATGAGCAGTTCTTC

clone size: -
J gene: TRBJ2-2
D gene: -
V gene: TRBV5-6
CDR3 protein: CASSLLTGELFF
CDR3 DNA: TGTGCCAGCAGCTTGTTAACCGGGGAGCTGTTTTTT

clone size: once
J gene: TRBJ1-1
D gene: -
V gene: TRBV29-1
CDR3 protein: CSAIRPAGLNTEAFF
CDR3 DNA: TGCAGCGCAATTCGCCCGGCAGGGTTAAACACTGAAGCTTTCTTT

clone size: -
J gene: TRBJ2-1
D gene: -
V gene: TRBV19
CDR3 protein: CASSVAEPSYNEQFF
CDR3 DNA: TGTGCCAGTAGTGTAGCGGAGCCCTCCTACAATGAGCAGTTCTTC

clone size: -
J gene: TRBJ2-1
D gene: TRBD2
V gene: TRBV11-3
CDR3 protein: CASRAGGPDNEQFF
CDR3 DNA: TGTGCCAGCAGAGCGGGGGGGCCGGACAATGAGCAGTTCTTC

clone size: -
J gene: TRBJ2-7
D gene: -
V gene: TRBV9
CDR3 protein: CASSVEPTFTSYEQYF
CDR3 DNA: TGTGCCAGCAGCGTAGAGCCTACCTTTACTTCCTACGAGCAGTACTTC

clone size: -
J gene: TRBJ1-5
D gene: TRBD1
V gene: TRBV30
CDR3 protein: CAWSVGTGGGQPQHF
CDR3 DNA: TGTGCCTGGAGTGTGGGGACAGGGGGCGGGCAGCCCCAGCATTTT

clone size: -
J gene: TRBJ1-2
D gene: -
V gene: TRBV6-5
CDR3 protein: CASSEDDYGYTF
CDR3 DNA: TGTGCCAGCAGCGAGGATGACTATGGCTACACCTTC

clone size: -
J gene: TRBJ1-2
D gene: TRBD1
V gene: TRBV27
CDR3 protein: CASSLKGTGRYGYTF
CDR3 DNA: TGTGCCAGCAGTTTAAAAGGGACAGGGAGGTATGGCTACACCTTC

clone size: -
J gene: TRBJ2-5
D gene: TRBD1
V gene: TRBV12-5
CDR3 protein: CASVADREETQYF
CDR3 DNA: TGTGCTAGTGTCGCGGACAGGGAAGAGACCCAGTACTTC

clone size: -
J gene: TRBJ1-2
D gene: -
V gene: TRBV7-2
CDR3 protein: CASSSNTGLWNGYTF
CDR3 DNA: TGTGCCAGCAGCTCCAACACAGGGCTTTGGAATGGCTACACCTTC

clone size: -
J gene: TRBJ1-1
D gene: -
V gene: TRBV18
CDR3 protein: CASSPRQLNTEAFF
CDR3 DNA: TGTGCCAGCTCACCACGGCAGTTGAACACTGAAGCTTTCTTT

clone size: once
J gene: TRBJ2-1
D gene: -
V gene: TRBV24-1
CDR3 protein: CATSGIQNYNEQFF
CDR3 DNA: TGTGCCACCAGTGGAATACAGAATTACAATGAGCAGTTCTTC

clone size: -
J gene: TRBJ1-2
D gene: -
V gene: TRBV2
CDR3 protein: CASMVAGDRYGYTF
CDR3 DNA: TGTGCCAGCATGGTGGCAGGGGATCGCTATGGCTACACCTTC

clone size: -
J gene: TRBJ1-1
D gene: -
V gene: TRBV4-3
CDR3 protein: CASSQDEGNTEAFF
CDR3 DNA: TGCGCCAGCAGCCAAGATGAGGGGAACACTGAAGCTTTCTTT

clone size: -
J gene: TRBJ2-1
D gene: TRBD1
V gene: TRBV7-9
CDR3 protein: CASSPGQAEYNEQFF
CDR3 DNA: TGTGCCAGCAGCCCGGGACAGGCAGAATACAATGAGCAGTTCTTC